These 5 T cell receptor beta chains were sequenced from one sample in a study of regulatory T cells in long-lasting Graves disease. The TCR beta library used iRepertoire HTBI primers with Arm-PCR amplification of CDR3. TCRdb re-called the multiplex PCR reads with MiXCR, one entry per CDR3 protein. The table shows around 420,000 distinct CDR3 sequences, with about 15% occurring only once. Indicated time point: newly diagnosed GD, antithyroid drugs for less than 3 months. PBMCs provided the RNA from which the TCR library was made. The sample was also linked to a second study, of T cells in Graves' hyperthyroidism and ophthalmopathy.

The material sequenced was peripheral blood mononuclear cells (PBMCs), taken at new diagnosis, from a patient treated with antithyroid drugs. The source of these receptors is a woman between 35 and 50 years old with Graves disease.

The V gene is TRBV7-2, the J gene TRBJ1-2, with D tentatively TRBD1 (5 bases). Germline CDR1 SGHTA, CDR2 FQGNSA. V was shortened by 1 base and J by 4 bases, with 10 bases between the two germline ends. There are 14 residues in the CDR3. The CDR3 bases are TGTGCCAGCAGCTTAGAAGGCAGGGCCTATGGCTACACCTTC. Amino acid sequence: CASSLEGRAYGYTF. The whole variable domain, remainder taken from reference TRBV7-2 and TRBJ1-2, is GAGVSQSPSNKVTEKGKDVELRCDPISGHTALYWYRQSLGQGLEFLIYFQGNSAPDKSGLPSDRFSAERTGGSVSTLTIQRTQQEDSAVYLCASSLEGRAYGYTFGSGTRLTVV.

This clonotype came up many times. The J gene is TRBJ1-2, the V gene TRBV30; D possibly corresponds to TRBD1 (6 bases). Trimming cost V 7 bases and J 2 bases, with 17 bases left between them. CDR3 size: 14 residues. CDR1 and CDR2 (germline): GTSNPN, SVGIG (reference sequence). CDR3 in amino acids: CASLAAGDNYGYTF. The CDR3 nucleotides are TGTGCCTCCTTGGCCGCAGGGGACAACTATGGCTACACCTTC.

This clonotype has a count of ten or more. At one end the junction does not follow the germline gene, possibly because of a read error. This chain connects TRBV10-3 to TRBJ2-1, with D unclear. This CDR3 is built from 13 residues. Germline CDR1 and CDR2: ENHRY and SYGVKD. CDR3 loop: CAISESKDQHGVF. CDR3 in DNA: TGTGCCATCAGTGAGTCAAAGGACCAGCACGGTGTCTTC.

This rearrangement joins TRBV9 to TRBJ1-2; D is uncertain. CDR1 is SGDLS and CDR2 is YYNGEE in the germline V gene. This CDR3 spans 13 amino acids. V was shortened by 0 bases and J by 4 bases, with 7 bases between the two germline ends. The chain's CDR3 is CASSVESGYGYTF. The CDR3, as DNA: TGTGCCAGCAGCGTAGAAAGCGGCTATGGCTACACCTTC.

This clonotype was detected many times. CDR3 bases: TGTGCCAGTAAACCCGACAGGGGGCTTGGAAACACCATATATTTT. Translated, it gives CASKPDRGLGNTIYF. The chain couples TRBV19 to TRBJ1-3; 10 bases fit TRBD1. CDR1 is LNHDA, CDR2 SQIVND, per germline (reference sequence). V lost 7 bases, J lost 3 bases, and 6 bases stayed unmatched. This CDR3 is 15 amino acids long.